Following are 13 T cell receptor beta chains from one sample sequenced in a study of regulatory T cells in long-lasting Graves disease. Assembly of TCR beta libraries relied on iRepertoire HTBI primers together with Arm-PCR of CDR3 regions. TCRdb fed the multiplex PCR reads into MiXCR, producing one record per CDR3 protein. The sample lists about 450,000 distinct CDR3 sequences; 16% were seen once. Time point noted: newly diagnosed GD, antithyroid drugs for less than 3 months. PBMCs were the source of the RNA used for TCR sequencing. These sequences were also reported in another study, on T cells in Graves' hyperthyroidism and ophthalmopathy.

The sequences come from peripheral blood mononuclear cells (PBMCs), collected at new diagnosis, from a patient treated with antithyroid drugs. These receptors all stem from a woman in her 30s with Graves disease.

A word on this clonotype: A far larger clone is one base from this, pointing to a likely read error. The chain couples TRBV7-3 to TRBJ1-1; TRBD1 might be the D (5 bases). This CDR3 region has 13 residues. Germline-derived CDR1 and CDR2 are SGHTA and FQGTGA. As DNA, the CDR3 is TGTGCCAGCAGCTTAAACCGGGGCGATCAGGCTTCCTTT. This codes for CASSLNRGDQASF.

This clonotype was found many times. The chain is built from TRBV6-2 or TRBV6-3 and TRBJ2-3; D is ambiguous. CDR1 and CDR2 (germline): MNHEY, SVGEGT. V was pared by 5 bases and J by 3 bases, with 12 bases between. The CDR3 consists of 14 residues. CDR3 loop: CASSTNGRTDTQYF. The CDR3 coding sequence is TGTGCCAGCAGTACCAACGGGCGGACAGATACGCAGTATTTT.

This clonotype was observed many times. In nucleotides, the CDR3 is TGTGCCAGCAGCTTAGCACCACAGGGGGATGGGTACGAGCAGTACTTC. Translating it yields CASSLAPQGDGYEQYF. The rearrangement joins TRBV11-2 to TRBJ2-7; 8 positions match TRBD1. Losses at the gene ends were 1 base for V and 4 bases for J; bases not matched to a gene: 9. This CDR3 comprises 16 residues. Germline-derived CDR1 and CDR2 are SGHAT and FQNNGV.

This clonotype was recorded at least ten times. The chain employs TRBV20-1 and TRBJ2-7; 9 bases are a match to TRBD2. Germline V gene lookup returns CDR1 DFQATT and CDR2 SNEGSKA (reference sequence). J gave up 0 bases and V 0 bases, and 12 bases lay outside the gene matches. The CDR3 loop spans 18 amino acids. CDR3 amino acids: CSARDRLLAGESSYEQYF. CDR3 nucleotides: TGCAGTGCTAGAGATCGGTTACTAGCGGGCGAGAGCTCCTACGAGCAGTACTTC.

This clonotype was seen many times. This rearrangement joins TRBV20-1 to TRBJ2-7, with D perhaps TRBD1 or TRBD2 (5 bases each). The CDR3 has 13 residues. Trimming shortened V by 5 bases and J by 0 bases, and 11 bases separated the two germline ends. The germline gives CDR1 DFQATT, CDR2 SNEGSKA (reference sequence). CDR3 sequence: CSAPGRSSYEQYF. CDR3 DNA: TGCAGTGCTCCGGGGCGCAGCTCCTACGAGCAGTACTTC.

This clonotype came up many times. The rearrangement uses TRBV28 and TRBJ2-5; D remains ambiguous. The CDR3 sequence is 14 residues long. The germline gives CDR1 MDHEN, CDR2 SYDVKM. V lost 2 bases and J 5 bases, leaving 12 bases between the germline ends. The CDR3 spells CASSLGTAHETQYF. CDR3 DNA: TGTGCCAGCAGTTTAGGAACCGCCCATGAGACCCAGTACTTC. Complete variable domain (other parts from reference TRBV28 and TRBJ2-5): DVKVTQSSRYLVKRTGEKVFLECVQDMDHENMFWYRQDPGLGLRLIYFSYDVKMKEKGDIPEGYSVSREKKERFSLILESASTNQTSMYLCASSLGTAHETQYFGPGTRLLVL.

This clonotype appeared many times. The CDR3 sequence is CASSAWTGEGSGTEAFF. The CDR3 region has the DNA TGTGCCAGCAGCGCCTGGACAGGGGAGGGGTCGGGCACTGAAGCTTTCTTT. The chain carries TRBV7-8 and TRBJ1-1; the match to TRBD1 covers 9 bases. The ends lost 5 bases at V and 4 bases at J; junction bases unmatched: 14. The CDR3 runs 17 residues. Germline loops: CDR1 SGHVS, CDR2 FQNEAQ. Full variable domain (missing parts from reference TRBV7-8 and TRBJ1-1): GAGVSQSPRYKVAKRGQDVALRCDPISGHVSLFWYQQALGQGPEFLTYFQNEAQLDKSGLPSDRFFAERPEGSVSTLKIQRTQQEDSAVYLCASSAWTGEGSGTEAFFGQGTRLTVV.

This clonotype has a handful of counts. In DNA, the CDR3 is TGCAGTGCTAGAGGTAGGGACAGGGTACCCAATGAGCAGTTCTTC. Encoded protein: CSARGRDRVPNEQFF. The chain is built from TRBV20-1 and TRBJ2-1; the match to TRBD1 covers 9 bases. With V trimmed by 1 base and J by 6 bases, 7 bases remained unmatched. Germline CDR1 is DFQATT and CDR2 is SNEGSKA (reference sequence). The CDR3 spans 15 residues.

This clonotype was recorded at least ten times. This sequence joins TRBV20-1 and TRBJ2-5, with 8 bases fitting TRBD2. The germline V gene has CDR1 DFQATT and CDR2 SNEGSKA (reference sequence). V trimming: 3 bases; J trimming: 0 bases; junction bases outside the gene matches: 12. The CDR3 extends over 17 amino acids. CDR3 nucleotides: TGCAGTGCTAGGACCCGGACGGCTAGCGGGTACCAAGAGACCCAGTACTTC. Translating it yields CSARTRTASGYQETQYF.

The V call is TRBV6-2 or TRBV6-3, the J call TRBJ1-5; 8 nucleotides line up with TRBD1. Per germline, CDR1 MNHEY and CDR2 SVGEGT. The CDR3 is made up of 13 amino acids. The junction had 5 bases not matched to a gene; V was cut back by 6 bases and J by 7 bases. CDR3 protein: CASRSRGRQPQHF. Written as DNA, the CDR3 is TGTGCCAGCAGATCCAGGGGGCGGCAGCCCCAGCATTTT.

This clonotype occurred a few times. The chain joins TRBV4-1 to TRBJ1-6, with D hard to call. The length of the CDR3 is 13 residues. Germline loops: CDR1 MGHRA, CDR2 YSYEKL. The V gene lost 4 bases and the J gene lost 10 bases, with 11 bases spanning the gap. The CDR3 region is CASSPGLVSPLHF. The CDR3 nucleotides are TGCGCCAGCAGCCCGGGCCTCGTCTCACCCCTCCACTTT.

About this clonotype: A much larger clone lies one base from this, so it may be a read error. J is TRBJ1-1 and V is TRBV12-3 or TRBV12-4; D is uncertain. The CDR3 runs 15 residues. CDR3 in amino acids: CASSLAASMNAEAFF. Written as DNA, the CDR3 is TGTGCCAGCAGTTTAGCCGCAAGCATGAACGCTGAAGCTTTCTTT.

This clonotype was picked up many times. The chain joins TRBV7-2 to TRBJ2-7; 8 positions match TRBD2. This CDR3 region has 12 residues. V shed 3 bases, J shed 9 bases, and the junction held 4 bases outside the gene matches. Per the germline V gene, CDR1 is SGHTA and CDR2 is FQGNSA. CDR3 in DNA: TGTGCCAGCAGCTTCGGACTAGCTTTGCAGTACTTC. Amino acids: CASSFGLALQYF.